This entry lists 3 T cell receptor beta chains sequenced from one sample in a study of CD8+CD57+ T cells in acquired aplastic anemia. The template for TCR beta VDJ and CDR3 sequence profiling was genomic DNA. Each CDR3 protein gets one entry after TCRdb re-called the reads with MiXCR. The sample gives approximately 270,000 distinct CDR3 sequences, roughly half of which show up once; approximately 8% is in the top ten. Material for sequencing was sorted CD4+, CD8+, or CD8+CD57+ T cells (not recorded which) from PBMCs. These receptors were taken from a human donor with severe aplastic anemia or a healthy control (not recorded which).

The chain is built from TRBV5-1 and TRBJ1-2, with TRBD1 matching 7 bases. With 0 bases clipped from V and 3 bases from J, the junction kept 2 bases outside the gene matches. Germline CDR1 reads SGHRS; CDR2 reads YFSETQ. The CDR3 has 14 amino acids. The CDR3 loop reads CASSLGDRDYGYTF. The DNA of the CDR3 is TGCGCCAGCAGCTTGGGTGACAGGGACTATGGCTACACCTTC.

This chain joins TRBV10-3 and TRBJ1-1; D remains unclear. The germline V gene encodes CDR1 ENHRY and CDR2 SYGVKD. The CDR3 is 14 residues long. The V and J ends lost 8 bases and 1 base respectively, with 14 bases between them. CDR3 DNA sequence: TGTGCCATCCGACTAGGCACGGCGAACACTGAAGCTTTCTTT. Its protein is CAIRLGTANTEAFF.

This clonotype appeared a single time. As DNA, the CDR3 is TGCAGCGTCCAGGACAGGACGACCTCTGGGGCCAACGTCCTGACTTTC. Translation gives CSVQDRTTSGANVLTF. V gene TRBV29-1 combines with J gene TRBJ2-6; 7 bases line up with TRBD1. The junction had 8 bases not matched to a gene; V was cut back by 6 bases and J by 0 bases. There are 16 residues in the CDR3. CDR1 and CDR2 (germline): SQVTM, ANQGSEA. The whole variable domain, remainder taken from reference TRBV29-1 and TRBJ2-6, is SAVISQKPSRDICQRGTSLTIQCQVDSQVTMMFWYRQQPGQSLTLIATANQGSEATYESGFVIDKFPISRPNLTFSTLTVSNMSPEDSSIYLCSVQDRTTSGANVLTFGAGSRLTVL.